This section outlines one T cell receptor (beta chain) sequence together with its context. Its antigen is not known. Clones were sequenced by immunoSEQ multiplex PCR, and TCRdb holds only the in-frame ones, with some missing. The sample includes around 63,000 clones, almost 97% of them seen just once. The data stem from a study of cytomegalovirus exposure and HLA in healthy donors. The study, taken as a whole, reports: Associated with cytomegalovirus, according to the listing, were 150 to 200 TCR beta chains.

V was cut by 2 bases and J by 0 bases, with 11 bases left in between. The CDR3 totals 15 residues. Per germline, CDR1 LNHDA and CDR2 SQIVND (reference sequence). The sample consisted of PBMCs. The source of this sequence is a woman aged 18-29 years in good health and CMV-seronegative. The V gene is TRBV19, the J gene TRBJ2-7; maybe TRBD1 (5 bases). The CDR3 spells CASSITYRSSYEQYF. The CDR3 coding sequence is TGTGCCAGTAGTATAACCTACAGGTCCTCCTACGAGCAGTACTTC.